This T cell receptor beta chain was recorded in a study of cytomegalovirus exposure and HLA in healthy donors. Study outcomes and limitations: Researchers reported in a later analysis that common viral pathogens appeared linked to several top clusters. TCR beta V- and J-gene trimming was later associated with a missense DCLRE1C variant.

Both 60 Vbeta primers and 13 Jbeta primers went into the PCR. Libraries were prepared by immunoSEQ multiplex PCR; TCRdb keeps only in-frame clonotypes and omits some of them. The sample gives some 98,000 clones, around a tenth of which show up once; around 5% is in the top ten. CDR1 LNHDA and CDR2 SQIVND come from the germline V gene (reference sequence). The CDR3 consists of 16 residues. V was cut by 3 bases and J by 2 bases, with 14 bases left in between. Remarks on this clone: The antigen is undetermined.

This TCR came from a man aged 50 to 59 in good health and CMV-seropositive. This rearrangement joins TRBV19 to TRBJ2-1; D is uncertain. Sequencing input: PBMCs. DNA of the CDR3: TGTGCCAGTAGTATCTCCGGAGCGCCGCCCTACAATGAGCAGTTCTTC. Its protein is CASSISGAPPYNEQFF. Combining the CDR3 with reference TRBV19 and TRBJ2-1 gives the whole variable domain DGGITQSPKYLFRKEGQNVTLSCEQNLNHDAMYWYRQDPGQGLRLIYYSQIVNDFQKGDIAEGYSVSREKKESFPLTVTSAQKNPTAFYLCASSISGAPPYNEQFFGPGTRLTVL.